This T cell receptor beta chain is drawn from a study of blood T cells in healthy people across ages. PCR was performed a second time for roughly 7 to 11 cycles using a sample-barcoded 5' primer and a J-beta primer mix. Each CDR3 protein gets one entry after TCRdb re-called the 5' RACE reads with MiXCR. The data contain roughly 680,000 distinct CDR3 sequences, 52% of them singletons. The CDR3 is 13 residues long. The V and J ends lost 4 bases and 1 base respectively, with 11 bases between them. Per germline, CDR1 SQVTM and CDR2 ANQGSEA. Concerning this clonotype: The antigen is undetermined.

Study-wide results and caveats: From one million sequenced T cells, diversity estimates were lower bounds.

The source of this sequence is a woman older than 75 in good health. Sequencing used blood. This chain connects TRBV29-1 to TRBJ2-7; either TRBD1 or TRBD2 may fit D (5 bases each). In nucleotides, the CDR3 is TGCAGCGTTGCCGGGACGGCTTCCTACGAGCAGTACTTC. This codes for CSVAGTASYEQYF.